Sequencing of this TCR beta chain was carried out in a study of blood T cell repertoires in COVID-19. Study-level background: From T cells, B-cell-depleted T cells, or PBMCs came the material, which was cDNA or gDNA.

The V gene's germline CDR1 is LGHNA and CDR2 YSLEER. The CDR3 length is 12 residues. Authors' processing steps: Reference gene primer amplification gave estimated nucleated cell counts. The table came from immunoSEQ multiplex PCR; TCRdb's copy has only in-frame clones and leaves some out. Clone size and V and J calls were adopted from that table, with D and trimming inferred from the DNA. This table holds approximately 120,000 clones, over 70% found once. The genes are TRBV4-3 and TRBJ2-5; D gene ambiguous. This receptor was taken from a human donor in a cohort sampled during active or convalescent COVID-19. Material for sequencing was peripheral blood. Written as DNA, the CDR3 is TGCGTGGAGAGACGGGTTCGAGAGACCCAGTACTTC. As protein: CVERRVRETQYF.